This TCR beta chain was sequenced during a study of cytomegalovirus exposure and HLA in healthy donors. Study conclusions and caveats: A later analysis linked roughly 17,000 TCR beta sequences to HLA alleles at 0.05 false discovery rate. Excluded: some indistinguishable V segments such as TRBV6-2 and TRBV6-3. Across donors, presence/absence analyses took sequencing depth to be roughly uniform.

With respect to this clone: What it binds is unknown.

Researchers ran the PCR with 60 Vbeta and 13 Jbeta primers. Authors' methods: Some 10 million shared chains were among the 65 million to 85 million unique TCR beta chains that a later analysis counted. Profiled with immunoSEQ multiplex PCR; TCRdb holds only in-frame clones, not every one. That table supplies the V and J calls and clone size; D and trimming were determined from the DNA. The table has some 150,000 clones, approximately 8.9% seen once; the top ten hold over 6.5%. Per the germline V gene, CDR1 is SGHRS and CDR2 is YFSETQ. This CDR3 is 16 amino acids long. Germline trimming cut 2 bases from V and 1 base from J; bases unmatched to any gene: 7.

The receptor was derived from a woman aged 40 to 50 in good health and CMV-seropositive. The sample was PBMCs. The chain recombines TRBV5-1 with TRBJ2-7; 9 bases line up with TRBD1. This CDR3 is CASSFAGTGISYEQYF. The CDR3 DNA sequence: TGCGCCAGCAGCTTTGCCGGGACAGGGATATCCTACGAGCAGTACTTC. Variable domain in full (rest from reference TRBV5-1 and TRBJ2-7): KAGVTQTPRYLIKTRGQQVTLSCSPISGHRSVSWYQQTPGQGLQFLFEYFSETQRNKGNFPGRFSGRQFSNSRSEMNVSTLELGDSALYLCASSFAGTGISYEQYFGPGTRLTVT.